The 14 T cell receptor beta chains below come from one sample, sequenced in a study of response to subunit inactivated influenza vaccine. TCRdb independently ran MiXCR on the RT-PCR reads; one entry per CDR3 protein. There are 650,000 to 850,000 distinct CDR3 sequences in the sample; roughly 14% occur only once, and 6% to 7% lies in the top ten. The sequencing used PBMCs from blood, collected around two weeks before vaccination. The receptors derive from a man between 45 and 60 years old who received an inactivated influenza vaccine.

The chain is built from TRBV20-1 and TRBJ2-7; 8 positions agree with TRBD2. This CDR3 spans 13 amino acids. CDR1 and CDR2 from the germline V gene are DFQATT and SNEGSKA (reference sequence). Trimming removed 7 bases from V and 2 bases from J; junction bases left unmatched: 7. The CDR3 region is CSVQAGAPYEQYF. In nucleotides, the CDR3 is TGCAGTGTCCAAGCGGGAGCGCCCTACGAGCAGTACTTC.

The V gene is TRBV12-3 or TRBV12-4, the J gene TRBJ2-7; 7 bases map to TRBD1. CDR3 length: 13 residues. V shed 5 bases, J shed 6 bases, and the junction held 7 bases outside the gene matches. The DNA of the CDR3 is TGTGCCAGCAGTCCGACAGGGATGGCCGAGCAGTACTTC. Residues: CASSPTGMAEQYF.

The sample holds a few counts of this clonotype. The gene calls are TRBV12-3 or TRBV12-4 and TRBJ2-1, with TRBD1 matching over 8 bases. The CDR3 totals 17 residues. The ends lost 5 bases at V and 5 bases at J; junction bases unmatched: 14. The CDR3 DNA reads as TGTGCCAGCAGTAGCCGGGACAGGTTTCGGGGCCACAATGAGCAGTTCTTC. Protein product: CASSSRDRFRGHNEQFF.

This chain joins TRBV7-3 and TRBJ2-1; 12 positions match TRBD2. V lost 0 bases to trimming and J lost 9 bases; unmatched junction nucleotides: 6. From germline, CDR1 is SGHTA and CDR2 FQGTGA. CDR3 length: 16 amino acids. The CDR3 here is CASSLTLAGGPGEQFF. CDR3 in DNA: TGTGCCAGCAGCTTAACCCTAGCGGGAGGGCCTGGTGAGCAGTTCTTC.

In this sample, this clonotype turned up a few times. The chain has TRBV9 and TRBJ2-1; 13 bases map to TRBD2. CDR1 is SGDLS and CDR2 is YYNGEE in the germline V gene. The J segment lost 8 bases and the V segment lost 3 bases, leaving 8 bases of the junction unmatched. The CDR3 contains 16 residues. The CDR3 DNA reads as TGTGCCAGCAGCGCAGTGCAGACTAGCGGGAGGCATGAGCAGTTCTTC. Translating it yields CASSAVQTSGRHEQFF.

Only a few counts were recorded for this clonotype. J is TRBJ1-2 and V is TRBV7-2, with D possibly matching TRBD1 (5 bases). The germline V gene has CDR1 SGHTA and CDR2 FQGNSA. The V end lost 5 bases, the J end lost 4 bases, and 17 bases lay between the germline ends. The CDR3 has 15 residues. CDR3 sequence (DNA): TGTGCCAGCAGCCCATCCTCGACAGACACCTATGGCTACACCTTC. Its protein is CASSPSSTDTYGYTF. Full variable domain (outside the CDR3, taken from reference TRBV7-2 and TRBJ1-2): GAGVSQSPSNKVTEKGKDVELRCDPISGHTALYWYRQSLGQGLEFLIYFQGNSAPDKSGLPSDRFSAERTGGSVSTLTIQRTQQEDSAVYLCASSPSSTDTYGYTFGSGTRLTVV.

In its sample, this clonotype was seen a few times. This rearrangement joins TRBV7-2 to TRBJ1-5; 8 positions agree with TRBD1. Unmatched junction bases numbered 7, after V lost 3 bases and J lost 3 bases. CDR1 and CDR2 from the germline V gene are SGHTA and FQGNSA. The CDR3 is 16 residues long. CDR3 amino acids: CASSFLSTGANQPQHF. The CDR3 bases are TGTGCCAGCAGCTTTCTGTCGACAGGGGCCAATCAGCCCCAGCATTTT.

This clonotype turned up a few times. J is TRBJ2-3 and V is TRBV28; 7 nucleotides align to TRBD2. Germline-derived CDR1 and CDR2 are MDHEN and SYDVKM. J lost 14 bases, V lost 5 bases, and 10 bases had no gene match. This CDR3 has 12 residues. In DNA, the CDR3 is TGTGCCAGCAGTCCTGTGGGGGGGTATCCGTATTTT. Protein sequence: CASSPVGGYPYF. The full variable domain, with the rest looked up from reference TRBV28 and TRBJ2-3, is DVKVTQSSRYLVKRTGEKVFLECVQDMDHENMFWYRQDPGLGLRLIYFSYDVKMKEKGDIPEGYSVSREKKERFSLILESASTNQTSMYLCASSPVGGYPYFGPGTRLTVL.

This clonotype was seen many times. This sequence joins TRBV5-6 and TRBJ1-3, with D unclear. This CDR3 has 13 residues. Per the germline V gene, CDR1 is SGHDT and CDR2 is YYEEEE. The V and J ends lost 5 bases and 1 base respectively, with 7 bases between them. The CDR3 nucleotides are TGTGCCAGCAGTAAGGCTTCTGGAAACACCATATATTTT. It translates to CASSKASGNTIYF.

This clonotype came up a few times. J is TRBJ2-1 and V is TRBV11-1; TRBD2 matches 11 bases. V trimming: 1 base; J trimming: 1 base; junction bases outside the gene matches: 6. CDR1 and CDR2 from the germline V gene are SGHAT and FQDESV (reference sequence). CDR3 length: 18 residues. The CDR3 loop is CASSLELAGDGSYNEQFF. As DNA, the CDR3 is TGTGCCAGCAGCTTAGAACTAGCGGGAGATGGATCCTACAATGAGCAGTTCTTC.

This clonotype was found a few times. This chain joins TRBV10-3 and TRBJ1-5; possible D gene TRBD1, 6 bases. The CDR3 is 15 amino acids. The V and J ends lost 10 bases and 0 bases respectively, with 16 bases between them. Germline-derived CDR1 and CDR2 are ENHRY and SYGVKD. The DNA for the CDR3 is TGTGCCACCTCGGACAGCCGATATAGCAATCAGCCCCAGCATTTT. It yields the protein CATSDSRYSNQPQHF.

This clonotype came up many times. This chain uses TRBV29-1 with TRBJ2-2; D is uncertain. Germline V gives CDR1 SQVTM, CDR2 ANQGSEA. This CDR3 spans 13 amino acids. V was cut by 4 bases and J by 2 bases, with 8 bases left in between. CDR3 loop: CSVAGSNTGELFF. CDR3 coding DNA: TGCAGCGTTGCCGGCAGTAACACCGGGGAGCTGTTTTTT.

At least ten counts were recorded for this clonotype. The J gene is TRBJ2-7, the V gene TRBV20-1; no reliable D call. The CDR3 contains 13 residues. Trimming removed 2 bases at V and 4 bases at J, with 12 bases between. The germline gives CDR1 DFQATT, CDR2 SNEGSKA (reference sequence). The DNA of the CDR3 is TGCAGTGCTAGACGGAGTACCATTTACGAGCAGTACTTC. Protein: CSARRSTIYEQYF.

This clonotype turned up a few times. V usage is TRBV12-3 or TRBV12-4 and J usage is TRBJ2-7; TRBD1 agrees at 9 bases. With V trimmed by 2 bases and J by 7 bases, 15 bases remained unmatched. CDR3 length equals 17 residues. CDR3 DNA: TGTGCCAGCAGTTTATCCGATTTGACAGGGGGGAATCGAGAGCAGTACTTC. Protein product: CASSLSDLTGGNREQYF.